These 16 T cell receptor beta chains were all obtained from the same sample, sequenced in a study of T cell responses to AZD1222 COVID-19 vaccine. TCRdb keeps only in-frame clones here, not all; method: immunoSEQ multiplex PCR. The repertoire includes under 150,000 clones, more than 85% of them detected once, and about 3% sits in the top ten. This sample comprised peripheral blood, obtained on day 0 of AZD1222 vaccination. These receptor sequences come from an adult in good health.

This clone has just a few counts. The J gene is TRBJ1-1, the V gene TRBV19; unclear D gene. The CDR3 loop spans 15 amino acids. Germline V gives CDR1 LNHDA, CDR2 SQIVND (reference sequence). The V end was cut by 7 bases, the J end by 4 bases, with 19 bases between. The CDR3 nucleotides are TGTGCCAGTACCATATACCCCGCTCTTGGCACTGAAGCTTTCTTT. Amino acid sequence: CASTIYPALGTEAFF. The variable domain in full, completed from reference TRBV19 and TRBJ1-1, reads DGGITQSPKYLFRKEGQNVTLSCEQNLNHDAMYWYRQDPGQGLRLIYYSQIVNDFQKGDIAEGYSVSREKKESFPLTVTSAQKNPTAFYLCASTIYPALGTEAFFGQGTRLTVV.

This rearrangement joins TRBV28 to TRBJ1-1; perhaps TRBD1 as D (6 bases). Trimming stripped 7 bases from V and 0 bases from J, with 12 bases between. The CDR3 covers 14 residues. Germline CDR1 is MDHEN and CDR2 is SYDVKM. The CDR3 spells CASTRDTMNTEAFF. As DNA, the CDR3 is TGTGCCAGCACCCGGGACACCATGAACACTGAAGCTTTCTTT.

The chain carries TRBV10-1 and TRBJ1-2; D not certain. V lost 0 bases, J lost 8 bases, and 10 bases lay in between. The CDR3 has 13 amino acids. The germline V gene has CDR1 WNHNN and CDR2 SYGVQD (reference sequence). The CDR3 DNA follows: TGCGCCAGCAGTGAGTCGGGCTTGGGAGGCTACACCTTC. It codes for CASSESGLGGYTF.

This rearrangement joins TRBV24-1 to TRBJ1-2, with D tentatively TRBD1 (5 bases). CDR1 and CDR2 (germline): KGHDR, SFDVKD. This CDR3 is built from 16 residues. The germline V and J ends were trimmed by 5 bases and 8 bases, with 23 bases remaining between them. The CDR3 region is CATSARRGRGPGGYTF. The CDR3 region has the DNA TGTGCCACCAGTGCCCGGAGAGGGAGGGGTCCGGGCGGCTACACCTTC.

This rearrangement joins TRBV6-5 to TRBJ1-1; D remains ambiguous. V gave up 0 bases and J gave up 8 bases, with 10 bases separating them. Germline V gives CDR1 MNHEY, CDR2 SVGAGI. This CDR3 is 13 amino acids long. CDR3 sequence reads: CASSYSLRMEAFF. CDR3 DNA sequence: TGTGCCAGCAGTTACTCACTCAGGATGGAAGCTTTCTTT.

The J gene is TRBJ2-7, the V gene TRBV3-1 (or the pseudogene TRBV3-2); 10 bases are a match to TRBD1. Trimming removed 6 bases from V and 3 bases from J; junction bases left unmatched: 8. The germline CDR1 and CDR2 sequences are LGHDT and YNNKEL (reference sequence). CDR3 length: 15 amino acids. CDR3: CASRGRQGAHYEQYF. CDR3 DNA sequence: TGTGCCAGCAGGGGGCGACAGGGGGCCCACTACGAGCAGTACTTC.

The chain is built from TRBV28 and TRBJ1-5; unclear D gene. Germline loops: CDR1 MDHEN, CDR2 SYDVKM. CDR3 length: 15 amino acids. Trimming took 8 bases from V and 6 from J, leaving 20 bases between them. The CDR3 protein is CASRRAPVSGQPQHF. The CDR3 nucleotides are TGTGCCAGCCGACGGGCCCCTGTTTCGGGTCAGCCCCAGCATTTT.

The CDR3 coding sequence is TGTGCCAGCAGCTTACCTAGTACCTACGAGCAGTACTTC. Its protein is CASSLPSTYEQYF. V is TRBV7-2 and J is TRBJ2-7, with D unresolved. The CDR3 has 13 amino acids. V was trimmed by 2 bases and J by 2 bases, leaving 7 bases between them. Germline V gene lookup returns CDR1 SGHTA and CDR2 FQGNSA.

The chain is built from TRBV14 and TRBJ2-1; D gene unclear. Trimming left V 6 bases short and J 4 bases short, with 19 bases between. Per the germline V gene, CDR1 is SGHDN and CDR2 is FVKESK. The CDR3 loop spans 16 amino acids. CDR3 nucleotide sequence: TGTGCCAGCAGTATAGGAGCTGGCCGCCTATACAATGAGCAGTTCTTC. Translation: CASSIGAGRLYNEQFF.

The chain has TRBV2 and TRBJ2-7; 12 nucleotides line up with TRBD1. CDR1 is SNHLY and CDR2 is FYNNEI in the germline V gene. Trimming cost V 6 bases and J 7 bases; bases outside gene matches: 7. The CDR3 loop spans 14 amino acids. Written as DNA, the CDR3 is TGTGCCAGCAGGCCGGGACAGGGGGCGAGGGAGCAGTACTTC. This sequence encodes CASRPGQGAREQYF.

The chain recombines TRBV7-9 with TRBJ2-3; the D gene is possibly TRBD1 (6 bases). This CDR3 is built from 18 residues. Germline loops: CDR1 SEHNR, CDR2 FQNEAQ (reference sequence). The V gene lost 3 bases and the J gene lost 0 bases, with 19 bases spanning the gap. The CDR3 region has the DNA TGTGCCAGCAGCTTTTTGGGGGCCCCCGGCTCAAGCACAGATACGCAGTATTTT. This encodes CASSFLGAPGSSTDTQYF.

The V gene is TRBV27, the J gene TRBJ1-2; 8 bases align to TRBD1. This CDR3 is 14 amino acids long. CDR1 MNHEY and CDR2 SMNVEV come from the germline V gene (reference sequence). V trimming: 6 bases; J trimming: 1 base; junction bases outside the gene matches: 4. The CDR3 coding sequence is TGTGCCAGCAGGAGGACAGGGAATAACTATGGCTACACCTTC. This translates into CASRRTGNNYGYTF.

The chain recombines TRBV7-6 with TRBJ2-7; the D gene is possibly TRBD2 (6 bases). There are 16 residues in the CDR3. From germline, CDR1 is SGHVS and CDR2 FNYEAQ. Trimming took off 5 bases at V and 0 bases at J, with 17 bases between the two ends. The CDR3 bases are TGTGCCAGCAGCCAGGTTCGTGGGAGGACCTCCTACGAGCAGTACTTC. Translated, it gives CASSQVRGRTSYEQYF.

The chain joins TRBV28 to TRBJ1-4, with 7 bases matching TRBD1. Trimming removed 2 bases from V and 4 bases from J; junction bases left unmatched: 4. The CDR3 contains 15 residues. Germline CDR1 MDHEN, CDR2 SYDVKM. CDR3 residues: CASSLVTGINEKLFF. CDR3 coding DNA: TGTGCCAGCAGTTTAGTGACAGGGATTAATGAAAAACTGTTTTTT.

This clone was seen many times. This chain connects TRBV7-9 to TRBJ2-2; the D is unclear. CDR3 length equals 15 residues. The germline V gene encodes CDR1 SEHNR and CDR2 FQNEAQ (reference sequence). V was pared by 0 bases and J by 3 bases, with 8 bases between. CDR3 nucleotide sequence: TGTGCCAGCAGCTTAGCGCTTCGGGACACCGGGGAGCTGTTTTTT. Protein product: CASSLALRDTGELFF.

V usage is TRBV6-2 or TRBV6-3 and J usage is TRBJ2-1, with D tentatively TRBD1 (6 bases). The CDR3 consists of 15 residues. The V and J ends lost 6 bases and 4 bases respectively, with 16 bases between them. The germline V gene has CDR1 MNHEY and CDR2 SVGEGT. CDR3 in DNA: TGTGCCAGCAGCCCTGGGGGCAGCTTTTACAATGAGCAGTTCTTC. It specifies CASSPGGSFYNEQFF.